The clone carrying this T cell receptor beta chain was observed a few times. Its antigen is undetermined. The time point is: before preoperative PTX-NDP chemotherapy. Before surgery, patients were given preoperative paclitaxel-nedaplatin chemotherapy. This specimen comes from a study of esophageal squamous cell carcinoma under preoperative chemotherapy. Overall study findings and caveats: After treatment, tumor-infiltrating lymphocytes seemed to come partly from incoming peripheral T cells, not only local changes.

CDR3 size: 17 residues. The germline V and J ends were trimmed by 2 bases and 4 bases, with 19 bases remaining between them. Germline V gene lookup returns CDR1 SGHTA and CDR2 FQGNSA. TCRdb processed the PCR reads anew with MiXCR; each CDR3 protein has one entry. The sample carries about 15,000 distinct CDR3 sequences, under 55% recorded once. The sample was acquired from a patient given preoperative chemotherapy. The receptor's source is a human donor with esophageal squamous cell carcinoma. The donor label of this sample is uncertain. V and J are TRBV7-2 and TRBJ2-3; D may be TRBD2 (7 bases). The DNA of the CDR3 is TGTGCCAGCAGCTTATATGCACGGGGGGCGGTTCCAGATACGCAGTATTTT. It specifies CASSLYARGAVPDTQYF.